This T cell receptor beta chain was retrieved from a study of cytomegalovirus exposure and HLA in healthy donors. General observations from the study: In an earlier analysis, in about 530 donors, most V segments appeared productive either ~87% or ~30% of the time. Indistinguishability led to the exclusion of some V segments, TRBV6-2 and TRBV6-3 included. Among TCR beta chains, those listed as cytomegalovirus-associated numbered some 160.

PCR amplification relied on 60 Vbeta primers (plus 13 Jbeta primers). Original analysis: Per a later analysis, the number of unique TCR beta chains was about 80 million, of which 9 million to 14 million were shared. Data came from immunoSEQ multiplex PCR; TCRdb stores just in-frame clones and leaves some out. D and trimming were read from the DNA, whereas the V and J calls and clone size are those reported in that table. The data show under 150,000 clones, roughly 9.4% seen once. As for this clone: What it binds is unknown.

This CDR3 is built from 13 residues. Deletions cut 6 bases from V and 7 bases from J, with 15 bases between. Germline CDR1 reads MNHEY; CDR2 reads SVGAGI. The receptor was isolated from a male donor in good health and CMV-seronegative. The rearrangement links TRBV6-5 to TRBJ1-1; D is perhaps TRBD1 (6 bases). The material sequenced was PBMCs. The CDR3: CASSLGTTLEAFF. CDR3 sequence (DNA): TGTGCCAGCAGCTTAGGGACAACACTTGAAGCTTTCTTT.